This entry lists 24 T cell receptor beta chains sequenced from one sample in a study of PD-L1 blockade in urothelial cancer. Sequencing was performed with immunoSEQ multiplex PCR; in TCRdb, only in-frame clones are kept and a portion is missing. The sample shows some 25,000 clones, 80% to 85% of them seen only once. The specimen comprised PBMCs, sampled around atezolizumab (anti-PD-L1) treatment. These receptor sequences come from a man between 65 and 85 years old with urothelial cancer.

This chain links TRBV28 with TRBJ2-1, with D perhaps TRBD1 (5 bases). Germline CDR1 is MDHEN and CDR2 is SYDVKM. V dropped 7 bases and J dropped 5 bases, with 12 bases sitting between them. The CDR3 loop spans 13 amino acids. The CDR3 reads CASITPDNNEQFF. CDR3 sequence (DNA): TGTGCCAGCATTACTCCGGACAACAATGAGCAGTTCTTC.

The chain is built from TRBV5-1 and TRBJ1-2, with D possibly being TRBD1 (5 bases). CDR1 is SGHRS and CDR2 is YFSETQ in the germline V gene. V shed 0 bases and J shed 2 bases, with 8 bases lying between them. CDR3 size: 14 residues. The CDR3 sequence is CASSLEGMNYGYTF. As DNA, the CDR3 is TGCGCCAGCAGCTTGGAGGGGATGAACTATGGCTACACCTTC.

The V call is TRBV2, the J call TRBJ1-2; D is uncertain. Germline-derived CDR1 and CDR2 are SNHLY and FYNNEI. With 1 base removed from V and 5 bases from J, the gap between germline ends came to 5 bases. This CDR3 contains 12 residues. The CDR3 spells CASSEGPYGYTF. The CDR3 DNA is TGTGCCAGCAGTGAAGGGCCTTATGGCTACACCTTC.

The V gene is TRBV20-1, the J gene TRBJ2-5, with 7 bases that match TRBD1. J was trimmed by 5 bases and V by 5 bases; bases with no gene match: 2. There are 11 residues in the CDR3. Germline values: CDR1 DFQATT, CDR2 SNEGSKA (reference sequence). This CDR3 reads CSAPTGETQYF. In nucleotides, the CDR3 is TGCAGTGCTCCGACAGGGGAGACCCAGTACTTC.

The chain has TRBV30 and TRBJ2-6, with a weak D call TRBD2 (5 bases). V lost 4 bases to trimming and J lost 2 bases, with 9 bases between them. Germline CDR1 and CDR2: GTSNPN and SVGIG (reference sequence). CDR3 length equals 14 residues. CDR3 DNA sequence: TGTGCCTGGATGCCCGGGGCTGGGGCCAACGTCCTGACTTTC. Protein: CAWMPGAGANVLTF.

The rearrangement uses TRBV6-1 and TRBJ2-7, with a tentative D call TRBD1 (5 bases). CDR3 length: 15 amino acids. Looked up from germline, CDR1 is MNHNS and CDR2 is SASEGT. V lost 6 bases, J lost 0 bases, and 15 bases lay in between. The CDR3: CASSDTDSRSYEQYF. CDR3 bases: TGTGCCAGCAGCGATACCGACAGCCGCTCCTACGAGCAGTACTTC.

The rearrangement uses TRBV19 and TRBJ1-5; D is ambiguous. Germline assignment: CDR1 LNHDA and CDR2 SQIVND (reference sequence). The germline V and J ends were trimmed by 5 bases and 0 bases, with 11 bases remaining between them. The CDR3 totals 15 residues. The CDR3 sequence is CASSFTRNSNQPQHF. For the CDR3, the DNA is TGTGCCAGTAGTTTCACAAGAAATAGCAATCAGCCCCAGCATTTT.

The CDR3 DNA reads as TGCAGCGTTCACACCGGGACTAGCGGCACCGGGGAGCTGTTTTTT. The encoded protein is CSVHTGTSGTGELFF. This sequence joins TRBV29-1 and TRBJ2-2; TRBD2 aligns across 11 bases. Trimming at V came to 5 bases and at J to 4 bases, leaving 6 bases not matched to a gene. The germline gives CDR1 SQVTM, CDR2 ANQGSEA. This CDR3 is built from 15 residues.

The chain is built from TRBV21-1 and TRBJ1-4; the D call TRBD1 from the table was never checked on the DNA. TRBV21-1 is noted as a pseudogene. This CDR3 has 21 amino acids. The CDR3 here is CASSKGVGQGQEETTNEKLFF. CDR3 coding DNA: TGTGCCAGCAGCAAAGGGGTAGGACAGGGCCAAGAGGAGACAACTAATGAAAAACTGTTTTTT.

CDR3 nucleotide sequence: TGTGCCAGCAGCAATGAAGCCTCCTACGAGCAGTACTTC. This encodes CASSNEASYEQYF. V gene TRBV7-8 combines with J gene TRBJ2-7; no definite D call. Germline lookup yields CDR1 SGHVS and CDR2 FQNEAQ. The CDR3 is made up of 13 amino acids. The germline V and J ends were trimmed by 5 bases and 0 bases, with 8 bases remaining between them.

This rearrangement joins TRBV2 to TRBJ2-5, with 12 bases fitting TRBD2. The V and J ends lost 4 bases and 1 base, in that order; junction bases with no gene match: 4. Germline V gene lookup returns CDR1 SNHLY and CDR2 FYNNEI. This CDR3 region has 16 residues. CDR3 in amino acids: CASSAGLAGRQETQYF. The DNA of the CDR3 is TGTGCCAGCAGTGCCGGACTAGCGGGGCGCCAAGAGACCCAGTACTTC.

As to this clone: The sample carries other DNA sequences with the same CDR3. The CDR3, as DNA: TGTGCCTGGAGGGGACAGGGGTACGAGCAGTACTTC. Protein sequence: CAWRGQGYEQYF. This chain links TRBV30 with TRBJ2-7; 10 bases map to TRBD1. Trimming removed 3 bases from V and 4 bases from J; junction bases left unmatched: 0. Germline V CDR1 and CDR2: GTSNPN, SVGIG (reference sequence). CDR3 size: 12 residues. The full variable domain, completed using reference TRBV30 and TRBJ2-7, is SQTIHQWPATLVQPVGSPLSLECTVEGTSNPNLYWYRQAAGRGLQLLFYSVGIGQISSEVPQNLSASRPQDRQFILSSKKLLLSDSGFYLCAWRGQGYEQYFGPGTRLTVT.

This chain links TRBV2 with TRBJ2-7; a weak D match, TRBD2 (5 bases). The germline V gene has CDR1 SNHLY and CDR2 FYNNEI. The CDR3 has 14 residues. Deletions cut 2 bases from V and 4 bases from J, with 12 bases between. In nucleotides, the CDR3 is TGTGCCAGCAGTGAATTGGGCAGAGGGTACGAGCAGTACTTC. Protein: CASSELGRGYEQYF.

The gene calls are TRBV13 and TRBJ2-3; maybe TRBD1 (5 bases). The CDR3 length is 17 residues. Germline-derived CDR1 and CDR2 are PRHDT and FYEKMQ (reference sequence). V was shortened by 2 bases and J by 4 bases, with 19 bases between the two germline ends. CDR3 DNA sequence: TGTGCCAGCAGCTTATCGACGGACGACAGCAAAGCAGATACGCAGTATTTT. Protein sequence: CASSLSTDDSKADTQYF.

Turning to this clone: The sample has other DNA sequences that encode this CDR3 too. The J gene is TRBJ2-5, the V gene TRBV2, with 10 bases lining up with TRBD2. Germline V gene lookup returns CDR1 SNHLY and CDR2 FYNNEI. The length of the CDR3 is 16 residues. Trimming took 7 bases from V and 5 from J; bases not matched to a gene: 13. The CDR3 DNA follows: TGTGCCAGCATAGGGCTAGCGGGAGTTCTTGGGGAGACCCAGTACTTC. It yields the protein CASIGLAGVLGETQYF.

In its sample, this clone was seen a few times. The chain recombines TRBV27 with TRBJ2-1; 11 nucleotides match TRBD2. This CDR3 is built from 17 residues. CDR1 is MNHEY, CDR2 SMNVEV, per germline (reference sequence). J lost 7 bases, V lost 2 bases, and 10 bases had no gene match. The CDR3: CASSLRRSSGRNNEQFF. CDR3 bases: TGTGCCAGCAGTTTACGGCGGTCTAGCGGGAGGAATAATGAGCAGTTCTTC.

The rearrangement joins TRBV10-3 to TRBJ2-5, with TRBD2 matching over 10 bases. Trimming removed 11 bases from V and 5 bases from J; junction bases left unmatched: 11. CDR1 is ENHRY, CDR2 SYGVKD, per germline. The CDR3 covers 14 residues. The CDR3 region has the DNA TGTGCCGTCGGCCTAGCGGGAGTTTCCGAGACCCAGTACTTC. Protein: CAVGLAGVSETQYF.

The DNA of the CDR3 is TGCGCCAGCAGCTTGGATAGATCCGGGGGAGGTAATGAAAAACTGTTTTTT. This encodes CASSLDRSGGGNEKLFF. The genes are TRBV5-1 and TRBJ1-4; TRBD1 might be the D (5 bases). Germline V CDR1 and CDR2: SGHRS, YFSETQ. The CDR3 has 17 residues. The ends were cut back, 0 bases at V and 4 bases at J, with 16 bases in the middle.

The chain employs TRBV6-1 and TRBJ1-5; D is ambiguous. The germline V gene has CDR1 MNHNS and CDR2 SASEGT. This CDR3 contains 15 residues. The ends were cut back, 9 bases at V and 0 bases at J, with 15 bases in the middle. The CDR3, as DNA: TGTGCCAGTGGCCTCAGCGGGGATAGCAATCAGCCCCAGCATTTT. Protein product: CASGLSGDSNQPQHF.

This chain connects TRBV9 to TRBJ2-5; 10 nucleotides line up with TRBD1. The J call may be in error: the DNA end matches TRBJ2-7 better. Germline V CDR1 and CDR2: SGDLS, YYNGEE. The CDR3 covers 18 residues. CDR3 DNA: TGTGCCAGCAGCGTACAAAACCCAAACGGGACAGGGGCCTACGAGCAGTACTTC. Translating gives CASSVQNPNGTGAYEQYF.

This clone was picked up one time. The chain links TRBV6-5 to TRBJ2-7; D not resolved. Germline CDR1 reads MNHEY; CDR2 reads SVGAGI. The ends were cut back, 6 bases at V and 3 bases at J, with 18 bases in the middle. This CDR3 spans 15 amino acids. Here the CDR3 reads CASSPDSGSFYEQYF. CDR3 in DNA: TGTGCCAGCAGCCCCGATTCAGGAAGCTTCTACGAGCAGTACTTC.

J is TRBJ2-1 and V is TRBV4-1; TRBD2 aligns across 7 bases. The CDR3 consists of 17 residues. V lost 0 bases to trimming and J lost 4 bases; unmatched junction nucleotides: 9. Germline V gene data show CDR1 as MGHRA and CDR2 as YSYEKL. In DNA form, the CDR3 reads TGCGCCAGCAGCCAAGATCCGGAGACTAGCAGTTACAATGAGCAGTTCTTC. This gives the protein CASSQDPETSSYNEQFF.

The CDR3 sequence: CASSWQVPSYNEQFF. The CDR3 coding sequence is TGTGCCAGCAGCTGGCAGGTGCCCTCCTACAATGAGCAGTTCTTC. The chain is built from TRBV11-2 and TRBJ2-1; the D is unclear. From germline, CDR1 is SGHAT and CDR2 FQNNGV. The CDR3 runs to 15 residues. V was trimmed by 4 bases and J by 0 bases, leaving 10 bases between them.

This clone was seen only once. The same CDR3 arises from other DNA sequences in this sample as well. For the CDR3, the DNA is TGTGCCAGCAGCTTGGGTCAGAATAGCAATCAGCCCCAGCATTTT. Encoded protein: CASSLGQNSNQPQHF. J is TRBJ1-5 and V is TRBV5-8; no reliable D call. There are 15 residues in the CDR3. From germline, CDR1 is SGHTS and CDR2 YDEGEE. Trimming took 0 bases from V and 0 from J, leaving 7 bases between them.